This T cell receptor beta chain was sequenced during a study of blood T cell repertoires in COVID-19. Study as a whole: PBMCs, B-cell-depleted T cells, or T cells were the source of the cDNA or gDNA that made up the material.

Original processing notes: Quantification of nucleated cells was approximated via reference gene primer amplification. Libraries were prepared by immunoSEQ multiplex PCR; TCRdb keeps only in-frame clonotypes and omits some of them. V and J calls and clone size follow that table, whereas D and trimming were derived from the DNA. The repertoire holds approximately 240,000 clones, with approximately 86% as singletons. CDR3 length: 15 residues. Sequenced material: peripheral blood. The chain uses TRBV21-1 and TRBJ2-3; the table's D call, TRBD2, has no DNA check behind it. TRBV21-1 is reported as a pseudogene. The origin of this receptor is a woman of 80 years or more with active or convalescent COVID-19. CDR3 in amino acids: CASSASGSDTDTQYF. The CDR3 bases are TGTGCCAGCAGCGCCTCCGGGTCCGACACAGATACGCAGTATTTT.